This entry lists 6 T cell receptor beta chains sequenced from one sample in a study of tumor-infiltrating lymphocytes in primary liver carcinoma. The authors made TCR beta cDNA from 400 to 600 ng total RNA with a constant-region primer. For TCR beta, libraries were produced by three nested multiplex PCR rounds using slightly modified ARM-PCR. Rounds one and two of PCR, each of 10 cycles, were primed with TRBV1-TRBV30 forward primers and a C-beta reverse primer. From the multiplex PCR reads, TCRdb called clonotypes with MiXCR, one entry per CDR3 protein. The sample has 100,000 to 150,000 distinct CDR3 sequences, around 64% seen once. Scientists recovered RNA and DNA together from around 20-30 mg of unsorted bulk tissue. Input material: liver tumor tissue from sampling region 3. The subset was: tumor region T3, left-lateral pole. Receptors were obtained from a woman between 55 and 75 years old with primary liver carcinoma and hepatitis B virus infection.

Remarks on this clonotype: At one of its ends the junction is not consistent with the germline gene, which may arise from a read error. The DNA for the CDR3 is TGTGCCAGCAGTCGGCGGGGGTTTTGGCCTAGAAATACCATATATTTT. It codes for CASSRRGFWPRNTIYF. V and J are TRBV6-1 and TRBJ1-3; D may be TRBD1 (5 bases). CDR1 MNHNS and CDR2 SASEGT come from the germline V gene. The CDR3 has 16 amino acids.

This clonotype was observed at least ten times. V gene TRBV5-6 combines with J gene TRBJ1-1, with TRBD1 as a possible D gene (5 bases). Germline V gene sequence: CDR1 SGHDT, CDR2 YYEEEE. The CDR3 has 15 residues. Trimming left V 4 bases short and J 5 bases short, with 18 bases between. This CDR3 reads CASSRATVAATEAFF. CDR3 DNA sequence: TGTGCCAGCAGCCGCGCGACAGTTGCGGCAACTGAAGCTTTCTTT.

This clonotype appeared a single time. Germline and junction disagree at one end, which may indicate a read error. The rearrangement uses TRBV7-9 and TRBJ2-3; 7 positions match TRBD2. This CDR3 spans 17 amino acids. The germline V gene has CDR1 SEHNR and CDR2 FQNEAQ (reference sequence). CDR3 loop: CANSVRARTRFTDTQYF. The CDR3 DNA follows: TGTGCCAACAGCGTACGGGCCCGGACTAGATTCACAGATACGCAGTATTTT.

The sample holds a few counts of this clonotype. A read error may explain this, as a much larger clone is one base away. The V and J genes are TRBV4-2 and TRBJ2-7; D is ambiguous. The CDR3 spans 14 residues. The V gene lost 1 base and the J gene lost 9 bases, with 16 bases spanning the gap. Germline V gene lookup returns CDR1 LGHNA and CDR2 YNFKEQ. The CDR3 is CASSQGGMLDGQYF. The CDR3 DNA follows: TGTGCCAGCAGCCAAGGAGGAATGCTGGATGGGCAGTACTTC.

This clonotype is labeled as medium-sized. In DNA, the CDR3 is TGCAGCGTGTGGGCGGGAGGGGAGCAGTTCTTC. Translation: CSVWAGGEQFF. The genes are TRBV29-1 and TRBJ2-1; 9 bases agree with TRBD2. With 6 bases clipped from V and 10 bases from J, the junction kept 4 bases outside the gene matches. The CDR3 spans 11 residues. The V gene's germline CDR1 is SQVTM and CDR2 ANQGSEA.

Remarks on this clonotype: The junction departs from the called germline gene at one end, perhaps through a read error. The V call is TRBV11-2, the J call TRBJ2-2, with a tentative D call TRBD2 (5 bases). The germline V gene has CDR1 SGHAT and CDR2 FQNNGV. The CDR3 totals 13 residues. Written as DNA, the CDR3 is TGTACCAGCAGCTTAGATAGGACTGAGGAGCTGCTTTTT. Protein: CTSSLDRTEELLF.